This TCR beta chain was identified during a study of shared clonotypes between healthy human individuals. Method: immunoSEQ multiplex PCR; TCRdb's copy keeps in-frame clones and lacks some. The data hold roughly 2 million clones, with 95% observed a single time. Splitting of CD4+ cells produced CD45RA+ naive and CD45RA-negative memory subsets. Notes on the study in general: Naive subsets generally exceeded memory subsets in estimated richness. It was the non-shared clonotypes that had lower generation probabilities than clonotypes shared by all four donors.

To note about this clone: Antigen unknown.

V was pared by 0 bases and J by 7 bases, with 11 bases between. The V gene's germline CDR1 is SGHTS and CDR2 YDEGEE. There are 14 residues in the CDR3. V is TRBV5-8 and J is TRBJ1-5; a weak D match, TRBD1 (5 bases). This clonotype was sampled from a man between 18 and 29 years old in good health. Sample: naive CD4+ T cells sorted from blood. Subset here: CD45RA+ positively selected. CDR3 nucleotides: TGTGCCAGCAGCTTGGGCAGGGTGGGACAGCCCCAGCATTTT. This sequence encodes CASSLGRVGQPQHF. Supplemented by reference TRBV5-8 and TRBJ1-5, the full variable domain reads EAGVTQSPTHLIKTRGQQATLRCSPISGHTSVYWYQQALGLGLQFLLWYDEGEERNRGNFPPRFSGRQFPNYSSELNVNALELEDSALYLCASSLGRVGQPQHFGDGTRLSIL.